This section outlines one TCR beta chain sequence together with its context. There are a few counts of this clone. The specificity of this receptor is unknown. Base qualities are not at hand, and no much larger clone is one base apart. Enrolling through a virtual design, the prospective study's participants ranged in age from roughly 18 to 95 years and lived across 20 to 30 United States geographic areas. In the prospective study, participants were assigned to cohorts based on the clinical history participants reported in a screening survey and a study questionnaire. Mobile phlebotomists in the prospective study collected whole blood, serum and a nasopharyngeal or oropharyngeal swab from every participant. Additional blood draws and questionnaires over an approximately two-month period could optionally be provided by prospective study participants. Blood samples from the prospective study were shipped frozen or at room temperature prior to DNA extraction.

Sequences SQVTM (CDR1) and ANQGSEA (CDR2) are obtained from the germline V gene. Trimming at the junction amounts to 2 bases on V and 1 base on J, and the germline ends lie 8 bases apart. The CDR3 spans 13 residues, from the cysteine through the phenylalanine. Kept here is only the CDR3 DNA, which spans 39 bases and is read in frame from base 1. The sample comes from a study of blood T cell repertoires in COVID-19 (dated by TCRdb to 2020 to 2021). About the investigation overall: Samples covering the acute and convalescent phases of COVID-19 were provided by collaborators in the United States, Italy and Spain. The prospective study material was composed of cDNA or gDNA derived from T cells, B-cell-depleted T cells, or PBMCs. Deeply sampled blood TCRbeta repertoires from subjects exposed to, actively infected with, or recovered from COVID-19 were included in the dataset. The repertoires were made available in a free public database intended to serve as a resource for research on the immune response to SARS-CoV-2. Samples came from the ongoing ImmuneRACE study (first 160 participants) plus 1,254 subjects from 6 global collaborators. A de-identified subject ID, COVID-19 status, age in years and sex were almost always included in the sample metadata. Where available, HLA class I and class II types were taken from metadata supplied by the sample provider and were not determined by assay-based typing. Broad study findings and their caveats: How much clinical and demographic metadata was included differed by source and by participant, and the metadata was provided uncurated.

TCRbeta CDR3 regions were amplified from genomic DNA by means of the immunoSEQ Assay, a bias-controlled multiplex PCR. The paper's data handling went like this. The number of nucleated cells in each sample was estimated by amplification of reference gene primers within the assay. Sequence reads were collapsed and filtered to measure the absolute abundance of every unique TCRbeta CDR3 rearrangement. Productive Simpson clonality was computed per sample as the square root of Simpson's diversity index over productive rearrangements. In its TCRdb copy, this immuneACCESS table keeps in-frame sequences only and misses some clones. Where compared with another copy, unresolved V genes explain less than half of these, and the others have no known cause. V, J and clone size are those of that table, while D and trimming were read from the DNA. The sample table contains around 85,000 clones; only one count was recorded for approximately 90% of them. Jointly, the top ten make up more than 0.9% of the sample.

The sequencing input was PBMCs or T cells enriched from blood (not recorded which). The V and J segments used are TRBV29-1 and TRBJ1-1; the D gene cannot be resolved reliably. This receptor was identified in a woman between 50 and 59 years old with acute COVID-19. The CDR3 has the sequence CSVENDKNTEAFF. The DNA is as follows: TGCAGCGTTGAAAACGACAAGAACACTGAAGCTTTCTTT.